These T cell receptor beta chains were read from a single sample in a study of post-analysis software for immune sequencing data. TCRdb fed the PCR reads into MiXCR, producing one record per CDR3 protein. The repertoire holds roughly 580,000 distinct CDR3 sequences, about 40% seen once, with about 1.8% in the top ten. The specimen was blood. These receptors were taken from a girl between 5 and 17 years old with multiple sclerosis. The CDR3 runs from the conserved cysteine through the conserved F or W. Fields, in order: CDR3 length, V gene, D gene, J gene, clone size, CDR3 protein, CDR3 DNA. The D gene is left open where the match is weak. Size values are once, few and many counts, or a class for expanded clones, and some rows have none.

15	TRBV10-3	TRBD2	TRBJ2-1	.	CAITEAGGPSNEQFF	TGTGCCATCACTGAAGCGGGAGGGCCGAGCAATGAGCAGTTCTTC
15	TRBV6-5	.	TRBJ2-1	.	CASSYAAASYNEQFF	TGTGCCAGCAGTTACGCAGCCGCCTCCTACAATGAGCAGTTCTTC
17	TRBV4-1	.	TRBJ2-3	.	CASSQDDRGRAPDTQYF	TGCGCCAGCAGCCAAGATGATCGGGGCAGAGCCCCAGATACGCAGTATTTT
13	TRBV9	.	TRBJ2-1	.	CASSPSPHNEQFF	TGTGCCAGCAGCCCCAGTCCCCACAATGAGCAGTTCTTC
13	TRBV28	.	TRBJ1-2	few	CASSFLGSYGYTF	TGTGCCAGCAGCTTCCTGGGGAGCTATGGCTACACCTTC
14	TRBV7-9	.	TRBJ1-4	few	CASRETGEGEKLFF	TGTGCCAGCAGGGAAACAGGAGAGGGAGAAAAACTGTTTTTT
13	TRBV10-3	.	TRBJ2-7	once	CAISPQGVWEQYF	TGTGCCATCAGCCCTCAGGGAGTTTGGGAGCAGTACTTC
16	TRBV5-1	.	TRBJ1-1	.	CASSPRTGTPSTEAFF	TGCGCCAGCAGCCCCAGGACCGGGACACCGAGCACTGAAGCTTTCTTT
14	TRBV20-1	TRBD2	TRBJ2-1	.	CSGIAGGYNNEQFF	TGCAGTGGTATAGCGGGGGGCTACAACAATGAGCAGTTCTTC
12	TRBV29-1	.	TRBJ1-1	.	CSVARGNTEAFF	TGCAGCGTTGCTAGGGGCAACACTGAAGCTTTCTTT
14	TRBV6-1	.	TRBJ2-3	.	CASSDGPGVDTQYF	TGTGCCAGCAGTGACGGGCCCGGGGTGGATACGCAGTATTTT
14	TRBV4-1	TRBD1	TRBJ1-2	.	CASSPYDRGHGYTF	TGCGCCAGCAGCCCCTACGACAGGGGGCATGGCTACACCTTC
14	TRBV7-9	.	TRBJ1-2	few	CASSLALEGPGYTF	TGTGCCAGCAGCTTAGCGCTAGAGGGGCCTGGCTACACCTTC